This T cell receptor (beta chain) originates from a study of Ad26.COV2.S vaccination and SARS-CoV-2 variants. Study details: In the study, Ad26.COV2.S was injected intramuscularly once, or twice 56 days apart.

Produced via immunoSEQ multiplex PCR; TCRdb's table is partial and in-frame only. This sample has hundreds of thousands of clones; 88% occur once, and the top ten carry around 6.4%. Noted treatment: around 19 received Ad26.COV2.S at low or high dose, single or two shots; about 5 received placebo; per-sample allocation not given. Samples were taken on day 63 after the first vaccine or placebo injection. Trimming cost V 4 bases and J 2 bases, with 9 bases left between them. The CDR3 loop spans 14 amino acids. The germline gives CDR1 SEHNR, CDR2 FQNEAQ (reference sequence). The clonotype comes from a person aged 18-60 years who received the Ad26.COV2.S COVID-19 vaccine or a placebo. The chain is built from TRBV7-9 and TRBJ1-3; D gene unclear. Sequenced material: peripheral blood, taken in a trial of Ad26.COV2.S vaccine versus placebo. The CDR3 DNA sequence: TGTGCCAGCAGCTCAACAGAGGCTGGAAACACCATATATTTT. Its protein product is CASSSTEAGNTIYF.